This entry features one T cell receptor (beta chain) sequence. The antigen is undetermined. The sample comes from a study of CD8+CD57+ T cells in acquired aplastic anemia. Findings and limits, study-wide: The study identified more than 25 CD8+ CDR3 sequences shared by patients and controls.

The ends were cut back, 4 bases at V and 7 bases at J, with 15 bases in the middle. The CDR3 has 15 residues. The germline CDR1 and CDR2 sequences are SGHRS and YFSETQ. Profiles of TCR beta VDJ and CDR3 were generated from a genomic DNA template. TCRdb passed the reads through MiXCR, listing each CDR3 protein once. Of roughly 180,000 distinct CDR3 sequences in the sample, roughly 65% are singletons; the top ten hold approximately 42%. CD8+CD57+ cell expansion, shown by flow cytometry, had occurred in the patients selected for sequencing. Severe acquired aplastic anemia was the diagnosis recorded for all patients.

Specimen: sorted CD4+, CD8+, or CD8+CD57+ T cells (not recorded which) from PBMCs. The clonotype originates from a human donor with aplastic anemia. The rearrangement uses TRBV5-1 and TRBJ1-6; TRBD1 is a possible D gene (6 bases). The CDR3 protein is CASSPSGDQNSPLHF. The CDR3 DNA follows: TGCGCCAGCAGCCCCTCAGGGGATCAGAATTCACCCCTCCACTTT. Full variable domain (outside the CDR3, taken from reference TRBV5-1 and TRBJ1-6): KAGVTQTPRYLIKTRGQQVTLSCSPISGHRSVSWYQQTPGQGLQFLFEYFSETQRNKGNFPGRFSGRQFSNSRSEMNVSTLELGDSALYLCASSPSGDQNSPLHFGNGTRLTVT.